This TCR beta chain was found in a study of cytomegalovirus exposure and HLA in healthy donors. Notes on the study in general: The productive fraction for most TCR beta V segments was about 90% or about 30% in an earlier analysis.

Primers: 60 Vbeta forward and 13 Jbeta reverse. TCRdb's table, derived via immunoSEQ multiplex PCR, lists solely in-frame clones and lacks some. The repertoire holds roughly 180,000 clones, about four fifths seen once, with more than 0.85% in the top ten. Of note for this clone: Its matching antigen is unknown.

Germline V gene sequence: CDR1 MGHRA, CDR2 YSYEKL. The V segment lost 1 base and the J segment 5 bases; nucleotides outside the gene matches: 11. CDR3 length: 18 residues. The clonotype was recovered from a man aged 30 to 39 in good health and CMV-seronegative. This chain joins TRBV4-1 and TRBJ2-5, with 12 bases aligning to TRBD2. The sequencing input was PBMCs. CDR3 sequence (DNA): TGCGCCAGCAGCCAAGTGCCCCGACTAGCGGGAGAAAGGGAGACCCAGTACTTC. Translating gives CASSQVPRLAGERETQYF.